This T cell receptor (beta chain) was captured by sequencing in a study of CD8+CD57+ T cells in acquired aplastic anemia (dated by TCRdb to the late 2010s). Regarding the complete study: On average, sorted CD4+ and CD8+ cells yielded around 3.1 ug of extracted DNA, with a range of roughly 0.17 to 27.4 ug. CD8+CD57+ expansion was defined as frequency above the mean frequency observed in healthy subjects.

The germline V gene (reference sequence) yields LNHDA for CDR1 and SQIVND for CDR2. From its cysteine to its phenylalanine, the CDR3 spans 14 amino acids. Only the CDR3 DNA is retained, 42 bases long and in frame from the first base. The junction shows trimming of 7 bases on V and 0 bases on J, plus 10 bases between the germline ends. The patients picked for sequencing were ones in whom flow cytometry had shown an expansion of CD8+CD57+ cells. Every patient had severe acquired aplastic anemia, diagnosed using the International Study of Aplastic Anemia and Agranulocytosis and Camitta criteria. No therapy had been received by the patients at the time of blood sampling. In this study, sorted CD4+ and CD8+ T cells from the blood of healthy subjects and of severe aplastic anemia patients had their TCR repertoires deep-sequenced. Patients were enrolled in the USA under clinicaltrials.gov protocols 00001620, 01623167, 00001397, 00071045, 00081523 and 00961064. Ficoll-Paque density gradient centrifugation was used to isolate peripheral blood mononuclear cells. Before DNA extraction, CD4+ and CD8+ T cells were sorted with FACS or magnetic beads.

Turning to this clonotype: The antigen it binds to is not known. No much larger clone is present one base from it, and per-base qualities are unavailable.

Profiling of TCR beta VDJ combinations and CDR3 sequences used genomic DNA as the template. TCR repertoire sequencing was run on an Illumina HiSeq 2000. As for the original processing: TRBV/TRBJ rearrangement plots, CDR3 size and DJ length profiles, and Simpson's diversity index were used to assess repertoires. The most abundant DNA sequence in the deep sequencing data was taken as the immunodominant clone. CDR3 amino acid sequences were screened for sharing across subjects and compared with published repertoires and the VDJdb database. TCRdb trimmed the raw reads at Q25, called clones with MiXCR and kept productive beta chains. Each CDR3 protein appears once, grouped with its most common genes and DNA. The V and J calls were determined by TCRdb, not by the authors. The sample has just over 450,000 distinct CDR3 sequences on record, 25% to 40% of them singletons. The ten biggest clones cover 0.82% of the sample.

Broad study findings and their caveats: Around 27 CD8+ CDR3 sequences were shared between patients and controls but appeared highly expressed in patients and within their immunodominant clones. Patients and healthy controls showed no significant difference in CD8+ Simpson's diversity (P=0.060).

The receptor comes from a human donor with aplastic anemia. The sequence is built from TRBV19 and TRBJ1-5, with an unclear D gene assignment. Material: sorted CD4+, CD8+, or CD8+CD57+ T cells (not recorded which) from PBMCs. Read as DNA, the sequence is TGTGCCAGTAACCGCGGGAATAGCAATCAGCCCCAGCATTTT. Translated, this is CASNRGNSNQPQHF.